This is a list of T cell receptor beta chains from one sample in a study of identical twins. TCRdb re-derived calls from the 5' RACE reads in MiXCR, one entry per CDR3 protein. Here the sample spans roughly 250,000 distinct CDR3 sequences, roughly 7% being singletons. This sample was also put to use in a study of yellow fever vaccine responses in identical twins.

Sequencing was performed on memory (CD45RO+) T cells sorted from blood. The receptors come from a woman aged 18-29 years in good health. The CDR3 runs from the conserved cysteine through the conserved F or W. A D gene is named only where the DNA matches it firmly. Clone sizes are given selectively: once, few, many, or a class where the clone is expanded.

j_gene: TRBJ2-7
abundance: .
d_gene: TRBD1
len: 14
v_gene: TRBV29-1
CDR3aa: CSARTGGNSYEQYF
CDR3nt: TGCAGCGCCAGGACAGGGGGAAACTCCTACGAGCAGTACTTC

j_gene: TRBJ2-7
abundance: .
d_gene: .
len: 15
v_gene: TRBV6-5
CDR3aa: CPSSYSSFPRGEQYF
CDR3nt: TGTCCCAGCAGTTACTCGTCGTTTCCCCGAGGGGAGCAGTACTTC

j_gene: TRBJ1-1
abundance: few
d_gene: .
len: 13
v_gene: TRBV5-1
CDR3aa: CASSMKGVTEAFF
CDR3nt: TGCGCCAGCAGCATGAAAGGGGTGACTGAAGCTTTCTTT

j_gene: TRBJ1-2
abundance: .
d_gene: .
len: 13
v_gene: TRBV10-3
CDR3aa: CAINRNGDYGYTF
CDR3nt: TGTGCCATCAATCGTAACGGTGACTATGGCTACACCTTC

j_gene: TRBJ2-5
abundance: .
d_gene: TRBD2
len: 16
v_gene: TRBV12-3/TRBV12-4
CDR3aa: CASSSATSAGRETQYF
CDR3nt: TGTGCCAGCAGTTCCGCGACTAGCGCGGGCCGCGAGACCCAGTACTTC

j_gene: TRBJ2-7
abundance: few
d_gene: .
len: 11
v_gene: TRBV6-1
CDR3aa: CASVEGSSEYF
CDR3nt: TGTGCCAGTGTTGAAGGGTCCTCGGAGTACTTC

j_gene: TRBJ2-1
abundance: many
d_gene: TRBD2
len: 15
v_gene: TRBV24-1
CDR3aa: CATSTLAGGRNEQFF
CDR3nt: TGTGCCACCAGCACACTAGCGGGAGGCCGCAATGAGCAGTTCTTC

j_gene: TRBJ2-4
abundance: few
d_gene: .
len: 13
v_gene: TRBV3-1
CDR3aa: CASSQVKGTVQYF
CDR3nt: TGTGCCAGCAGCCAAGTAAAGGGGACCGTTCAGTACTTC

j_gene: TRBJ1-2
abundance: many
d_gene: TRBD1
len: 16
v_gene: TRBV5-6
CDR3aa: CASSLQQGGANYGYTF
CDR3nt: TGTGCCAGCAGCTTGCAACAGGGGGGAGCTAACTATGGCTACACCTTC

j_gene: TRBJ1-4
abundance: .
d_gene: .
len: 14
v_gene: TRBV28
CDR3aa: CASSLLGAKEKLFF
CDR3nt: TGTGCCAGCAGTTTACTGGGGGCGAAGGAAAAACTGTTTTTT

j_gene: TRBJ2-2
abundance: few
d_gene: .
len: 13
v_gene: TRBV5-1
CDR3aa: CASSLAATGELFF
CDR3nt: TGCGCCAGCAGCTTGGCCGCTACCGGGGAGCTGTTTTTT

j_gene: TRBJ1-5
abundance: many
d_gene: TRBD1
len: 18
v_gene: TRBV28
CDR3aa: CASRPLRDRVFSNQPQHF
CDR3nt: TGTGCCAGCAGGCCCCTCCGGGACAGGGTGTTTAGCAATCAGCCCCAGCATTTT

j_gene: TRBJ1-1
abundance: few
d_gene: .
len: 13
v_gene: TRBV19
CDR3aa: CASSVDANTEAFF
CDR3nt: TGTGCCAGTAGCGTTGACGCGAACACTGAAGCTTTCTTT

j_gene: TRBJ2-5
abundance: many
d_gene: TRBD2
len: 14
v_gene: TRBV4-1
CDR3aa: CASSDSGGGETQYF
CDR3nt: TGCGCCAGCAGCGATAGCGGGGGTGGGGAGACCCAGTACTTC

j_gene: TRBJ2-2
abundance: many
d_gene: .
len: 13
v_gene: TRBV5-1
CDR3aa: CASRDANTGELFF
CDR3nt: TGCGCCAGCAGGGACGCGAACACCGGGGAGCTGTTTTTT

j_gene: TRBJ1-1
abundance: .
d_gene: .
len: 13
v_gene: TRBV10-3
CDR3aa: CAISEKQNTEAFF
CDR3nt: TGTGCCATCAGTGAAAAGCAGAACACTGAAGCTTTCTTT

j_gene: TRBJ1-6
abundance: many
d_gene: .
len: 16
v_gene: TRBV5-1
CDR3aa: CASSLGPSGFNSPLHF
CDR3nt: TGCGCCAGCAGCTTGGGGCCCTCGGGTTTTAATTCACCCCTCCACTTT

j_gene: TRBJ1-1
abundance: few
d_gene: .
len: 12
v_gene: TRBV20-1
CDR3aa: CSARVGGTEAFF
CDR3nt: TGCAGTGCTAGAGTGGGGGGCACTGAAGCTTTCTTT